In this sample, the clone carrying this TCR beta chain turned up once. Its antigen is undetermined. Authors' methods: Quality scores were absent from the junction-only immunoSEQ sequences, so filtering differed. Data came from immunoSEQ multiplex PCR; TCRdb stores just in-frame clones and leaves some out. V and J calls and clone size follow that table, whereas D and trimming were derived from the DNA. The repertoire has 800,000 or so clones, roughly 96% of them found once; the top ten carry roughly 0.23%. The source of the sample is a study of shared clonotypes between healthy human individuals. Study-level results: There were few donors, and this limited the genetic and exposure-history diversity represented.

Positive CCR7 selection of CD45RO-negative cells yielded the naive CD8 cells, and terminally differentiated effector memory CD45RA+ cells were excluded. Germline V gene data show CDR1 as SGHRS and CDR2 as YFSETQ. With 4 bases removed from V and 2 bases from J, the gap between germline ends came to 13 bases. The CDR3 length is 14 residues. The chain uses TRBV5-1 and TRBJ2-7; D call uncertain. The source is a man aged 25-45 years in good health. The source material was naive CD8+ T cells sorted from blood. The CDR3 region has the DNA TGCGCCAGCAGCCAAACAGTTACGGCCTACGAGCAGTACTTC. Translation: CASSQTVTAYEQYF.